This TCR beta chain was sequenced during a study of blood T cell repertoires in COVID-19. The wider study: Acute and convalescent COVID-19 specimens originated in the United States, Italy and Spain. The cDNA or gDNA used as material had been derived from T cells, B-cell-depleted T cells, or PBMCs.

Methods used by the authors: Amplifying reference gene primers gave estimates of nucleated cell counts. TCRdb's table, derived via immunoSEQ multiplex PCR, lists solely in-frame clones and lacks some. V, J and clone size are those of that table, while D and trimming were read from the DNA. The sample has roughly 150,000 clones, 89% seen once. The sequence derives from a man aged 60-69 years with acute or convalescent COVID-19. The sample consisted of peripheral blood.

The CDR3 DNA reads as TGTGCCACCAGTGATACACTCCCGGGACAGGGTTCAGATACGCAGTATTTT. Translation: CATSDTLPGQGSDTQYF. The V call is TRBV24-1, the J call TRBJ2-3, with 9 bases identical to TRBD1. In germline, CDR1 is KGHDR, CDR2 SFDVKD. The ends lost 3 bases at V and 4 bases at J; junction bases unmatched: 10. The CDR3 sequence is 17 residues long.